This T cell receptor beta chain came from a study of T cell changes during pregnancy in multiple sclerosis. This CDR3 comprises 15 residues. Trimming took 5 bases from V and 5 from J; bases not matched to a gene: 11. CDR1 is SEHNR and CDR2 is FQNEAQ in the germline V gene (reference sequence). Produced via immunoSEQ multiplex PCR; TCRdb's table is partial and in-frame only. The top ten hold roughly 10% of the sample, which has fewer than 45,000 clones, about nine tenths seen once. The sample in question was CD8+ T cells from peripheral blood mononuclear cells, obtained in the first trimester of pregnancy. The V gene is TRBV7-9, the J gene TRBJ1-1; 7 nucleotides match TRBD1. This clonotype originated in a female donor with multiple sclerosis, enrolled in a pregnancy study. DNA for the CDR3: TGTGCCAGCAGCCCGACCGTGAGGGGGCGAACTGAAGCTTTCTTT. It is translated as CASSPTVRGRTEAFF.